This T cell receptor (beta chain) was captured in a study of blood T cell repertoires in COVID-19. Study information: Samples taken during acute and convalescent COVID-19 were collected in the United States, Italy and Spain. In each case, the material was cDNA or gDNA derived from T cells, B-cell-depleted T cells, or PBMCs.

Authors' data handling: From reference gene primer amplification, estimates of nucleated cell counts were derived. Using immunoSEQ multiplex PCR, the repertoire was profiled, and TCRdb retains in-frame clones only, with some absent. V and J calls and clone size are as listed in that table; D and trimming were resolved from the DNA. The sample yields some 170,000 clones, 87% seen once. Germline V lookup: CDR1 LGHNA, CDR2 YSLEER. The trim removed 2 bases at V and 2 bases at J, leaving 5 bases unmatched. There are 15 residues in the CDR3. This sequence originates from a woman between 50 and 59 years old with acute or convalescent COVID-19. The sequenced sample consisted of peripheral blood. This rearrangement joins TRBV4-3 to TRBJ1-2; 7 nucleotides line up with TRBD1. The chain's CDR3 is CASSQSRGPNYGYTF. The CDR3 coding sequence is TGCGCCAGCAGCCAATCGAGGGGGCCGAACTATGGCTACACCTTC.